These 9 T cell receptor beta chains share one sample of origin, sequenced in a study of T cell responses to AZD1222 COVID-19 vaccine. Clones were read by immunoSEQ multiplex PCR, and TCRdb kept only the in-frame ones, dropping some. This sample has 70,000 to 95,000 clones, with approximately 89% found just once. Material: peripheral blood, obtained on day 0 of MenACWY control vaccination. The receptor source for this set is an adult in good health.

The chain couples TRBV9 to TRBJ2-2, with 10 bases identical to TRBD1. Germline assignment: CDR1 SGDLS and CDR2 YYNGEE. CDR3 size: 15 residues. Trimming at V came to 0 bases and at J to 6 bases, leaving 2 bases not matched to a gene. CDR3 nucleotides: TGTGCCAGCAGCGTAGGACAGGGGGCCCCCGGGGAGCTGTTTTTT. Protein product: CASSVGQGAPGELFF.

The chain is built from TRBV29-1 and TRBJ1-1; no clear D. CDR3 length equals 11 residues. Germline assignment: CDR1 SQVTM and CDR2 ANQGSEA. Trimming pared 7 bases from V and 9 bases from J, leaving 15 bases between. The CDR3 nucleotides are TGCAGCGCCCTCCAGGCGGTGAAAGCTTTCTTT. Translating it yields CSALQAVKAFF.

V usage is TRBV7-6 and J usage is TRBJ2-1; unclear D gene. The CDR3 is 13 amino acids. Deletions cut 1 base from V and 5 bases from J, with 6 bases between. CDR1 is SGHVS and CDR2 is FNYEAQ in the germline V gene. In DNA form, the CDR3 reads TGTGCCAGCAGCTTAGGACCAAACAATGAGCAGTTCTTC. It codes for CASSLGPNNEQFF.

In nucleotides, the CDR3 is TGCGCCAGCAGCCAAGAACGGGCAGGGGTTCGTGCTAATTCACCCCTCCACTTT. Its protein product is CASSQERAGVRANSPLHF. The genes are TRBV4-3 and TRBJ1-6; D might be TRBD1 (6 bases). CDR3 length: 18 residues. Germline CDR1 LGHNA, CDR2 YSLEER. V was pared by 0 bases and J by 6 bases, with 18 bases between.

V gene TRBV18 combines with J gene TRBJ1-1, with no clear D. V was shortened by 1 base and J by 7 bases, with 10 bases between the two germline ends. CDR3 length equals 13 residues. Germline V gene sequence: CDR1 KGHSH, CDR2 LQKENI. CDR3 in amino acids: CASSPLGVDEAFF. CDR3 nucleotides: TGTGCCAGCTCACCACTGGGTGTTGATGAAGCTTTCTTT.

The chain couples TRBV4-3 to TRBJ1-5; D is unresolved. In germline, CDR1 is LGHNA, CDR2 YSLEER. The germline V and J ends were trimmed by 0 bases and 0 bases, with 6 bases remaining between them. The CDR3 loop spans 15 amino acids. The CDR3 is CASSQDRVSNQPQHF. CDR3 sequence (DNA): TGCGCCAGCAGCCAAGATAGGGTTAGCAATCAGCCCCAGCATTTT.

The CDR3 protein is CASNRGGGGTEAFF. CDR3 coding DNA: TGTGCCAGTAACCGAGGGGGCGGCGGCACTGAAGCTTTCTTT. This chain uses TRBV2 with TRBJ1-1; 7 bases line up with TRBD1. This CDR3 is built from 14 residues. V shed 9 bases and J 4 bases; nucleotides not matched to a gene: 11. Germline-derived CDR1 and CDR2 are SNHLY and FYNNEI.

V gene TRBV7-8 combines with J gene TRBJ1-2, with 7 bases lining up with TRBD1. With V trimmed by 3 bases and J by 2 bases, 6 bases remained unmatched. Germline CDR1 reads SGHVS; CDR2 reads FQNEAQ. The CDR3 runs to 15 residues. As DNA, the CDR3 is TGTGCCAGCAGCTTTGGTGTCAGGGGGAACTATGGCTACACCTTC. Its protein product is CASSFGVRGNYGYTF.

This sequence joins TRBV10-2 and TRBJ2-1; the D is unclear. Germline CDR1 WSHSY, CDR2 SAAADI. The CDR3 extends over 12 amino acids. V was pared by 2 bases and J by 9 bases, with 8 bases between. The CDR3 is CASSEGYAEQFF. In DNA, the CDR3 is TGCGCCAGCAGTGAGGGCTACGCTGAGCAGTTCTTC.